These T cell receptor beta chains were read from a single sample in a study of T cells in Graves' hyperthyroidism and ophthalmopathy. TCRdb re-called the multiplex PCR reads through MiXCR, storing one row per CDR3 protein. The table records around 560,000 distinct CDR3 sequences, around 17% of them present only once. The sample comprised blood. The receptors were gathered from a woman between 18 and 30 years old with Graves' hyperthyroidism. Each CDR3 is given with its conserved first and last residue. Fields, in order: J gene, clone size, D gene, V gene, CDR3 length, CDR3 protein, CDR3 DNA. D genes are given only for firm matches. Size tells how often a clone was seen (once, few, many) or the class of an expanded clone, and some rows leave it out.

>TRBJ1-1|few|TRBD1|TRBV20-1|13
CSARTTGQGGAFF
TGCAGTGCTAGAACTACGGGACAGGGCGGGGCTTTCTTT
>TRBJ2-5|.|TRBD2|TRBV27|15
CASAGLAGGRETQYF
TGTGCCAGCGCTGGACTAGCGGGGGGGCGGGAGACCCAGTACTTC
>TRBJ1-6|few|.|TRBV9|16
CASSRFAGSDNSPLHF
TGTGCCAGCAGCCGGTTTGCGGGAAGCGATAATTCACCCCTCCACTTT
>TRBJ2-5|.|TRBD2|TRBV20-1|15
CSASALGGGSGTQYF
TGCAGTGCTTCCGCCTTGGGGGGAGGGTCGGGGACCCAGTACTTC
>TRBJ2-7|few|.|TRBV15|21
CATSSGTEEEYGGHPPYEQYF
TGTGCCACCAGCAGCGGGACTGAGGAAGAGTATGGCGGGCACCCCCCCTACGAGCAGTACTTC
>TRBJ2-4|few|.|TRBV4-2|17
CASSQGSSRRAKNIQYF
TGTGCCAGCAGCCAAGGCTCATCCCGGAGAGCCAAAAACATTCAGTACTTC
>TRBJ2-1|few|TRBD2|TRBV20-1|16
CSARDLGLAGKNEQFF
TGCAGTGCTAGAGATCTTGGGCTAGCGGGCAAGAATGAGCAGTTCTTC
>TRBJ1-6|.|.|TRBV3-1|14
CASSLGISEAPLHF
TGTGCCAGCAGCCTCGGGATCTCCGAGGCACCCCTCCACTTT
>TRBJ2-7|many|TRBD2|TRBV24-1|16
CATSDTRGGRAYEQYF
TGTGCCACCAGTGATACCCGTGGCGGGAGGGCCTACGAGCAGTACTTC
>TRBJ1-6|few|TRBD1|TRBV7-9|16
CASSAAGTGRNSPLHF
TGTGCCAGCAGCGCAGCCGGGACAGGGAGAAATTCACCCCTCCACTTT
>TRBJ2-3|many|TRBD2|TRBV20-1|15
CSAREREGLTDTQYF
TGCAGTGCTAGAGAGCGGGAGGGCCTCACAGATACGCAGTATTTT
>TRBJ1-2|many|.|TRBV27|13
CASSLGALFGYTF
TGTGCCAGCAGTTTAGGGGCTCTTTTCGGCTACACCTTC
>TRBJ2-3|.|.|TRBV2|17
CASSAGFWAGLEDTQYF
TGTGCCAGCAGTGCCGGGTTCTGGGCGGGCCTCGAGGATACGCAGTATTTT
>TRBJ2-7|few|.|TRBV5-1|14
CASRGGGGDYEQYF
TGCGCCAGCAGAGGGGGGGGGGGAGACTACGAGCAGTACTTC
>TRBJ1-5|few|TRBD1|TRBV6-1|15
CATQVKTGWNQPQHF
TGTGCCACCCAAGTCAAGACAGGGTGGAATCAGCCCCAGCATTTT
>TRBJ1-5|.|.|TRBV7-9|15
CASSSKFNSNQPQHF
TGTGCCAGCAGCTCTAAATTTAATAGCAATCAGCCCCAGCATTTT
>TRBJ2-3|many|.|TRBV6-2/TRBV6-3|16
CASSRRAQGFTDTQYF
TGTGCCAGCAGTCGGCGGGCACAGGGCTTCACAGATACGCAGTATTTT
>TRBJ1-2|.|.|TRBV6-5|16
CASSSTGWQVNYGYTF
TGTGCCAGCAGTTCCACCGGTTGGCAGGTGAACTATGGCTACACCTTC
>TRBJ1-2|.|.|TRBV6-5|13
CASSYWGDYGYTF
TGTGCCAGCAGTTACTGGGGGGACTATGGCTACACCTTC
>TRBJ2-3|.|.|TRBV11-2|13
CARQARGDDTQYF
TGTGCCAGACAGGCCCGCGGAGACGATACGCAGTATTTT
>TRBJ2-7|.|TRBD1|TRBV5-1|15
CASSSGQGLLYEQYF
TGCGCCAGCAGCTCGGGACAGGGGCTTCTGTACGAGCAGTACTTC
>TRBJ2-3|.|.|TRBV20-1|13
CSATGGSIDTQYF
TGCAGTGCTACCGGGGGAAGCATAGATACGCAGTATTTT
>TRBJ1-5|.|.|TRBV24-1|14
CATSDDGGSQPQHF
TGTGCCACCAGTGATGATGGGGGGAGTCAGCCCCAGCATTTT
>TRBJ2-3|few|.|TRBV5-6|17
CASTRGARRTSTDTQYF
TGTGCCAGCACCCGCGGGGCCCGGAGAACTAGCACAGATACGCAGTATTTT
>TRBJ2-4|few|.|TRBV28|14
CASSLFVTRNIQYF
TGTGCCAGCAGTTTATTCGTTACCAGGAACATTCAGTACTTC
>TRBJ1-5|many|TRBD1|TRBV18|15
CASSNTGDRNQPQHF
TGTGCCAGCTCAAATACAGGGGATCGCAATCAGCCCCAGCATTTT
>TRBJ2-7|few|.|TRBV4-3|14
CASSQVKYSYEQYF
TGCGCCAGCAGCCAAGTTAAGTACTCCTACGAGCAGTACTTC
>TRBJ2-1|few|.|TRBV10-1|13
CASSAVGNNEQFF
TGCGCCAGCAGTGCGGTCGGGAACAATGAGCAGTTCTTC
>TRBJ2-5|many|.|TRBV20-1|18
CSARRTAGGLQSQETQYF
TGCAGTGCTAGAAGGACAGCCGGGGGGTTACAGTCACAAGAGACCCAGTACTTC
>TRBJ2-3|many|TRBD2|TRBV7-2|16
CASSGTSGRGTDTQYF
TGTGCCAGCAGCGGGACTAGCGGGAGAGGCACAGATACGCAGTATTTT
>TRBJ1-4|.|.|TRBV4-1|14
CASSQQGTNEKLFF
TGCGCCAGCAGCCAACAGGGGACTAATGAAAAACTGTTTTTT
>TRBJ2-3|many|TRBD2|TRBV12-3/TRBV12-4|15
CASSQSGRGTDTQYF
TGTGCCAGCAGTCAAAGCGGGAGAGGCACAGATACGCAGTATTTT
>TRBJ2-7|.|TRBD2|TRBV30|15
CAWSPLREVRNEQYF
TGTGCCTGGAGTCCCCTCCGGGAGGTCCGAAACGAGCAGTACTTC
>TRBJ2-7|.|.|TRBV5-6|14
CASSFLAVTYEQYF
TGTGCCAGCAGCTTCCTGGCGGTAACCTACGAGCAGTACTTC
>TRBJ2-7|many|TRBD1|TRBV5-1|14
CASSLSTGAYEQYF
TGCGCCAGCAGCTTGAGCACAGGGGCGTACGAGCAGTACTTC
>TRBJ2-6|few|TRBD1|TRBV5-1|16
CASSPPGGAGANVLTF
TGCGCCAGCAGCCCACCAGGGGGCGCTGGGGCCAACGTCCTGACTTTC
>TRBJ2-5|many|TRBD1|TRBV29-1|14
CSVEGVGGAKTQYF
TGCAGCGTTGAAGGCGTAGGGGGCGCGAAGACCCAGTACTTC
>TRBJ2-3|.|TRBD1|TRBV10-3|18
CAIADYRGLSRDPDTQYF
TGTGCCATAGCGGACTACAGGGGGTTGTCGCGGGACCCAGATACGCAGTATTTT
>TRBJ2-3|many|TRBD2|TRBV20-1|14
CSAGRLAFTDTQYF
TGCAGTGCGGGAAGACTAGCATTCACAGATACGCAGTATTTT
>TRBJ2-7|.|TRBD1|TRBV27|14
CASGTGGELYEQYF
TGTGCCAGCGGAACAGGGGGCGAACTCTACGAGCAGTACTTC
>TRBJ1-1|many|.|TRBV2|13
CASSEGGSRRAFF
TGTGCCAGCAGTGAAGGGGGTTCCAGGAGGGCTTTCTTT
>TRBJ2-5|.|.|TRBV20-1|16
CSARSHGLNSGETQYF
TGCAGTGCTAGGTCCCACGGACTCAATTCGGGGGAGACCCAGTACTTC
>TRBJ1-2|many|.|TRBV20-1|13
CSASFKDYYGYTF
TGCAGTGCTAGTTTTAAGGACTACTATGGCTACACCTTC
>TRBJ1-5|few|.|TRBV27|12
CASKTRNQPQHF
TGTGCCAGTAAAACGAGGAATCAGCCCCAGCATTTT
>TRBJ1-3|.|TRBD1|TRBV10-2|19
CASSLTGGPVEPSGNTIYF
TGCGCCAGCAGCCTGACAGGGGGGCCAGTAGAGCCCTCTGGAAACACCATATATTTT
>TRBJ2-1|.|TRBD2|TRBV7-2|21
CASSSRTPKITSGSSYNEQFF
TGTGCCAGCAGCTCCAGGACCCCTAAAATTACTAGCGGGAGTTCCTACAATGAGCAGTTCTTC
>TRBJ2-1|few|TRBD2|TRBV6-1|16
CASGKGWASGHNEQFF
TGTGCCAGCGGTAAGGGTTGGGCTAGCGGACACAATGAGCAGTTCTTC
>TRBJ1-1|few|.|TRBV7-2|14
CASSLEGDGAEAFF
TGTGCCAGCAGCTTAGAGGGGGACGGCGCTGAAGCTTTCTTT